Reported below is one TCR beta chain. No cognate antigen has been identified for it. Per-base qualities were not stored, and no clone one base away is much larger. At one collaborating source in Seattle, patients were enrolled during active infection and were followed longitudinally through the course of disease. The collaborating institutions used their own protocols to collect whole blood in K2EDTA tubes. For TCRbeta analysis, collaborators shipped samples in one of three forms: frozen whole blood, isolated PBMCs, or DNA extracted from either of those sample types. The data originate from a study of blood T cell repertoires in COVID-19 (TCRdb year 2020). Background for the entire study: Samples from collaborators originated in the United States, Italy and Spain and spanned both the acute and convalescent phases of COVID-19. Where HLA class I and class II types were available, the types were taken from metadata supplied by the sample provider, not from assay-based typing. Samples were obtained from the ongoing ImmuneRACE study (first 160 participants) and from 950 to 1,500 subjects provided by 6 global collaborators. Deeply sampled blood TCRbeta repertoires from subjects exposed to, actively infected with, or recovered from COVID-19 were included in the dataset. The material from the prospective study consisted of cDNA or gDNA derived from T cells, B-cell-depleted T cells, or PBMCs. A de-identified subject ID, COVID-19 status, age in years and sex were almost always included in the sample metadata. A freely available public database, intended as a resource for researchers studying the immune response to SARS-CoV-2, is where the repertoires were released.

The immunoSEQ Assay, a bias-controlled multiplex PCR, was used to amplify TCRbeta CDR3 regions from genomic DNA. For the original study's pipeline: The number of nucleated cells in each sample was estimated from the amplification of reference gene primers within the assay. To quantify the absolute abundance of each unique TCRbeta CDR3 rearrangement, sequence reads were collapsed and filtered. For each sample, productive Simpson clonality was calculated as the square root of Simpson's diversity index across productive rearrangements. Here the immuneACCESS table is served through TCRdb, limited to in-frame sequences with V and J called. Missing clones are a known gap in these copies; in checked studies unresolved V genes cover under half, and the rest lacks a known reason. That table is the source of V, J and clone size, and D and trimming were worked out from the DNA. In all, the sample holds about 130,000 clones, and 86% of those were seen once. The ten biggest clones cover roughly 11% of the sample.

What the work shows at the level of the full study, not this receptor alone: The quantity of clinical and demographic metadata differed by source and by participant and was supplied without curation.

Reading the germline V gene (reference sequence) gives CDR1 MNHEY and CDR2 SMNVEV. The CDR3 holds 15 amino acids from the cysteine to the phenylalanine. Only the CDR3 region is kept as DNA, spanning 45 bases read in frame from base 1. The germline ends are 14 bases apart after V is trimmed by 2 bases and J by 3 bases. The sequence came from a woman in her 70s with COVID-19, enrolled during active disease. The sample consisted of peripheral blood. The V and J segments used are TRBV27 and TRBJ2-7; 6 matching bases give a weak D call of TRBD1. The CDR3 region: CASSLKAGVSYEQYF. The nucleotide sequence reads TGTGCCAGCAGTTTAAAGGCAGGGGTTAGCTACGAGCAGTACTTC.